The clone carrying this TCR beta chain was seen ten or more times. Its target is unknown. The data derive from a study of T-cell reconstitution after alpha-beta-depleted transplantation in children. Germline CDR1 DFQATT, CDR2 SNEGSKA (reference sequence). The CDR3 covers 16 residues. Trimming cost V 0 bases and J 0 bases, with 12 bases left between them. The library targeted TCRbeta and was prepared with unique molecular identifiers. TCRdb called the PCR reads again in MiXCR, with one record for every CDR3 protein. The sample comprises around 100,000 distinct CDR3 sequences, approximately 6% of which are singletons, and more than 5.5% rests with the top ten. Study-wide findings and caveats: When one year had passed after transplant, most T-cell counts and diversity came from newly produced T cells. Some patients owed their high day-60 TCRbeta diversity to surviving recipient T cells and thymic progenitors. About two months after transplant, alpha-beta T cells reportedly came from several hundred expanded graft clones.

Sequenced material: PBMCs, mostly from graft donor cells, taken 60 days after TCRalphabeta/CD19-depleted stem cell transplant. This clonotype was sampled from a female patient aged 2 to 10 who had a stem cell transplant for Fanconi anemia, so the T cells may come from the graft donor. This chain connects TRBV20-1 to TRBJ2-4; D possibly corresponds to TRBD2 (6 bases). CDR3 coding DNA: TGCAGTGCTAGAGAACCGGGACTCCTAGCCAAAAACATTCAGTACTTC. Protein sequence: CSAREPGLLAKNIQYF.